The table lists the clone carrying this T cell receptor (beta chain) with many counts. The antigen is unknown. The record originates from a study of blood T cells in healthy people across ages. Study-level information: When template switching was applied, about one barcoded beta molecule was captured per two T cells. Study conclusions and caveats: Aged donors had fewer naive CD4+ cells and lower diversity than long-lived donors.

The J segment lost 3 bases and the V segment lost 0 bases, leaving 7 bases of the junction unmatched. CDR1 is DFQATT and CDR2 is SNEGSKA in the germline V gene (reference sequence). The CDR3 is 17 residues long. PCR was performed a second time for roughly 7 to 11 cycles using a sample-barcoded 5' primer and a J-beta primer mix. CDR3-containing paired-end reads numbered at least 2.5 million in each sample. One entry per CDR3 protein, called by TCRdb with MiXCR from the 5' RACE reads. The profile shows roughly 650,000 distinct CDR3 sequences, about 30% of them singletons. The chain links TRBV20-1 to TRBJ1-6; 8 nucleotides line up with TRBD1. The sequence derives from a woman at least 80 years old in good health. The sample comprised blood. The CDR3 sequence is CSAREGQGKRYNSPLHF. The CDR3 DNA follows: TGCAGTGCTAGAGAAGGACAGGGAAAACGCTATAATTCACCCCTCCACTTT.